This T cell receptor (beta chain) was captured by sequencing in a study of CD8+ T cells in alopecia areata. Reverse transcription of extracted RNA yielded cDNA, which provided the sequencing template. Assay used: immunoSEQ multiplex PCR; TCRdb lists only in-frame clones, some missing. The repertoire consists of 93,000 or so clones, with 85% to 90% occurring once and the leading ten covering around 10%. Trimming at V came to 4 bases and at J to 8 bases, leaving 3 bases not matched to a gene. The germline V gene encodes CDR1 SGHRS and CDR2 YFSETQ. This CDR3 spans 13 amino acids. The treatment here: oral pan-JAK inhibitor, 5-10 mg twice daily.

The source is a human donor with alopecia areata. Sequences were derived from CD8+ T cells sorted from blood, sampled at roughly week 30, from a patient treated with tofacitinib. The V and J genes are TRBV5-1 and TRBJ1-5; the match to TRBD1 covers 10 bases. CDR3 sequence reads: CASSDRGPEPQHF. The CDR3 nucleotides read TGCGCCAGCAGCGACAGGGGGCCGGAGCCCCAGCATTTT.